The TCR beta chain described here comes from a study of T cells after yellow fever vaccination. The overall study: SMART-Seq v4 Ultra Low Input handled preparation of low-cell-number fractions.

With respect to this clonotype: Its specificity is not known.

In TCRdb, the 5' RACE reads were re-called with MiXCR into one record per CDR3 protein. The sample includes 300,000 or so distinct CDR3 sequences, over 10% of them seen just once. Germline loops: CDR1 MDHEN, CDR2 SYDVKM. CDR3 length: 14 residues. The ends were cut back, 3 bases at V and 6 bases at J, with 12 bases in the middle. Findings and limits, study-wide: Although the secondary response was weaker, it peaked faster, at day 5 versus 15. There was a small share of clonotypes that showed up in both the CD4 and CD8 compartments. The booster response re-showed most primary clones: about 96% CD4, 88% CD8.

Sequencing was performed on CD4+ T cells sorted from PBMCs, taken 45 days after the yellow fever booster vaccination. The rearrangement joins TRBV28 to TRBJ2-4; no firm D call. The TCR comes from a man younger than 45 who received the YFV17D yellow fever vaccine. Here the CDR3 reads CASSFRRILNIQYF. Written as DNA, the CDR3 is TGTGCCAGCAGTTTTCGAAGGATATTAAACATTCAGTACTTC.